The 10 T cell receptor beta chains listed next were all sequenced from one sample in a study of cytotoxic CD8 clonotypes in ibrutinib-treated CLL. Method: immunoSEQ multiplex PCR; TCRdb's copy keeps in-frame clones and lacks some. The sample gives around 310,000 clones, around four fifths of which show up once; about 6.7% is in the top ten. This material consisted of PBMCs, taken before ibrutinib treatment. The receptors come from a human donor with chronic lymphocytic leukemia.

V usage is TRBV30 and J usage is TRBJ1-2; 8 bases fit TRBD1. The CDR3 contains 12 residues. The germline gives CDR1 GTSNPN, CDR2 SVGIG (reference sequence). Losses at the gene ends were 2 bases for V and 7 bases for J; bases not matched to a gene: 3. For the CDR3, the DNA is TGTGCCTGGAGTAGGACAGGGTTTGGCTACACCTTC. Amino acid sequence: CAWSRTGFGYTF.

V is TRBV7-9 and J is TRBJ2-3; D is unclear. This CDR3 contains 14 residues. Germline-derived CDR1 and CDR2 are SEHNR and FQNEAQ (reference sequence). Trimming pared 0 bases from V and 2 bases from J, leaving 6 bases between. The CDR3 region is CASSLAVVTDTQYF. The CDR3, as DNA: TGTGCCAGCAGCTTAGCAGTCGTCACAGATACGCAGTATTTT.

This chain links TRBV5-1 with TRBJ2-5, with D maybe TRBD1 (7 bases). The ends were cut back, 2 bases at V and 5 bases at J, with 16 bases in the middle. The CDR3 sequence is 15 residues long. Germline CDR1 SGHRS, CDR2 YFSETQ. CDR3: CASSFGGQGGETQYF. For the CDR3, the DNA is TGCGCCAGCAGCTTTGGAGGGCAGGGGGGCGAGACCCAGTACTTC.

The gene calls are TRBV6-1 and TRBJ2-5; 13 bases line up with TRBD2. After removal of 4 bases from V and 2 bases from J, the junction contained 13 bases not matched to a gene. The CDR3 is 19 amino acids. Germline V gives CDR1 MNHNS, CDR2 SASEGT. The CDR3 reads CASSGFSPGLAGSQETQYF. The CDR3, as DNA: TGTGCCAGCAGTGGTTTCTCACCGGGACTAGCGGGATCACAAGAGACCCAGTACTTC.

V usage is TRBV20-1 and J usage is TRBJ1-2, with unresolved D. V lost 2 bases and J 7 bases, leaving 8 bases between the germline ends. Germline CDR1 DFQATT, CDR2 SNEGSKA (reference sequence). This CDR3 is built from 11 residues. CDR3 in amino acids: CSARPRFGYTF. The CDR3 DNA reads as TGCAGTGCTAGACCCCGGTTTGGCTACACCTTC.

A word on this clone: A far larger clone lies a single base away; this is likely a read error. The chain recombines TRBV6-1 with TRBJ2-3, with 9 bases aligning to TRBD2. V shed 2 bases, J shed 0 bases, and the junction held 0 bases outside the gene matches. There are 15 residues in the CDR3. Germline V CDR1 and CDR2: MNHNS, SASEGT. The CDR3 here is CASSELAGSTDTQYF. The CDR3 region has the DNA TGTGCCAGCAGTGAACTAGCGGGAAGCACAGATACGCAGTATTTT.

The chain combines TRBV27 with TRBJ1-5, with 9 bases aligning to TRBD1. V dropped 6 bases and J dropped 7; count of bases not matched to a gene: 16. This CDR3 contains 17 residues. Germline V gene sequence: CDR1 MNHEY, CDR2 SMNVEV (reference sequence). The CDR3 DNA is TGTGCCAGCAGCCCACGACAGGGGGTAGCGGTATGGCAGCCCCAGCATTTT. Its protein product is CASSPRQGVAVWQPQHF.

The J gene is TRBJ2-7, the V gene TRBV5-1, with D unclear. Per germline, CDR1 SGHRS and CDR2 YFSETQ. The CDR3 consists of 14 residues. The ends were cut back, 1 base at V and 1 base at J, with 9 bases in the middle. The CDR3 loop is CASSLYGASYEQYF. As DNA, the CDR3 is TGCGCCAGCAGCTTGTACGGAGCATCCTACGAGCAGTACTTC.

This clone has a single count. J is TRBJ1-2 and V is TRBV4-1, with TRBD1 matching 9 bases. The germline gives CDR1 MGHRA, CDR2 YSYEKL. The CDR3 contains 15 residues. Trimming took 1 base from V and 4 from J; bases not matched to a gene: 4. This CDR3 reads CASSQVGQGFYGYTF. The CDR3 nucleotides are TGCGCCAGCAGCCAAGTTGGACAGGGGTTCTATGGCTACACCTTC.

This sequence joins TRBV28 and TRBJ1-1; D gene unclear. Germline-derived CDR1 and CDR2 are MDHEN and SYDVKM. The CDR3 spans 15 residues. Trimming pared 6 bases from V and 1 base from J, leaving 15 bases between. The CDR3 sequence: CASRGWRPKNTEAFF. CDR3 DNA sequence: TGTGCCAGCAGGGGGTGGAGGCCTAAGAACACTGAAGCTTTCTTT.